This T cell receptor (beta chain) appears in the sequencing data of a study of early T cells in non-severe SARS-CoV-2 infection. This clonotype was seen a few times. The CDR3 contains 10 residues. Germline CDR1 SNHLY, CDR2 FYNNEI. V shed 3 bases and J shed 9 bases, with 5 bases lying between them. TCRdb reprocessed the 5' RACE reads with MiXCR, giving one entry per CDR3 protein. The data contain around 86,000 distinct CDR3 sequences, roughly 14% of them singletons. The sample taken for sequencing was whole blood. This clonotype was obtained from an adult who was a healthcare worker with PCR-confirmed SARS-CoV-2 infection or an uninfected control (not recorded which). This chain connects TRBV2 to TRBJ2-5; D gene unclear. The CDR3 DNA follows: TGTGCCAGCAGTGATAACCCCCAGTACTTC. This translates into CASSDNPQYF.